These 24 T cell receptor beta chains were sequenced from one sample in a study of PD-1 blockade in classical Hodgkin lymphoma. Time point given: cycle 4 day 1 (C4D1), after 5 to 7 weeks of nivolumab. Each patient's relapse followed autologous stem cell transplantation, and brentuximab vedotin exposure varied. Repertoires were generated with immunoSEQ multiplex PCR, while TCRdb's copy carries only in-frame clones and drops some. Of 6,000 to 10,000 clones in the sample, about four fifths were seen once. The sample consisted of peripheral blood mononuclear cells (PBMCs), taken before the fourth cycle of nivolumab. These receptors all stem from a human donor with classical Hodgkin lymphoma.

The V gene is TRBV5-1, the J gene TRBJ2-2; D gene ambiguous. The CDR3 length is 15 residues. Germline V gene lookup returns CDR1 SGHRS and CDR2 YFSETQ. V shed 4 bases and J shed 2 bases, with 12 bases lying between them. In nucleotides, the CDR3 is TGCGCCAGCAGCCCTCTAGGACCTAACACCGGGGAGCTGTTTTTT. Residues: CASSPLGPNTGELFF.

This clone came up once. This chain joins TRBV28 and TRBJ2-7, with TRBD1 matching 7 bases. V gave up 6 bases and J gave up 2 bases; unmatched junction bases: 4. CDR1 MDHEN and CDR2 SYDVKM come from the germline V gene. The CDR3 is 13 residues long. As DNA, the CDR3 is TGTGCCAGCAGCGACAGGGACCCCTACGAGCAGTACTTC. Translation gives CASSDRDPYEQYF.

The chain's CDR3 is CASSSYGTSGSGGNEQFF. The CDR3 region has the DNA TGTGCCAGCAGCTCCTACGGGACTAGCGGAAGTGGTGGAAATGAGCAGTTCTTC. The rearrangement joins TRBV14 to TRBJ2-1; 11 bases agree with TRBD2. Germline lookup yields CDR1 SGHDN and CDR2 FVKESK. The V segment lost 5 bases and the J segment 7 bases; nucleotides outside the gene matches: 16. The CDR3 is 18 amino acids.

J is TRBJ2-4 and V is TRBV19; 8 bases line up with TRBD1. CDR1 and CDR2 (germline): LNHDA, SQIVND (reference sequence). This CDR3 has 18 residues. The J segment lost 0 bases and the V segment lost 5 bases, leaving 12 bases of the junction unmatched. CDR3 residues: CASSSGSGGGLAKNIQYF. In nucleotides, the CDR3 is TGTGCCAGTAGTTCAGGGTCAGGGGGCGGACTAGCCAAAAACATTCAGTACTTC.

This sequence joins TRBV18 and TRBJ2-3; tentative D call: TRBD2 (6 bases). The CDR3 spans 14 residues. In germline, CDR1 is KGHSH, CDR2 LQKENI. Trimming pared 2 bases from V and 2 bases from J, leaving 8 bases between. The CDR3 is CASSPGEDTDTQYF. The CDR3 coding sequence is TGTGCCAGCTCACCAGGGGAGGACACAGATACGCAGTATTTT.

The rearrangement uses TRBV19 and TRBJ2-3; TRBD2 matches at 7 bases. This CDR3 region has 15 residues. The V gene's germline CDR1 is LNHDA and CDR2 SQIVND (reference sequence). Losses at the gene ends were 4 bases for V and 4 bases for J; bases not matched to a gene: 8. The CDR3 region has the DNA TGTGCCAGTAGTAGGGCGGGAGAGGTGGCAGATACGCAGTATTTT. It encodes CASSRAGEVADTQYF.

The CDR3 reads CAIGAAEFSGANVLTF. The CDR3 DNA follows: TGTGCCATAGGAGCGGCGGAGTTCTCTGGGGCCAACGTCCTGACTTTC. This sequence joins TRBV28 and TRBJ2-6; tentatively, D is TRBD2 (5 bases). The germline V gene has CDR1 MDHEN and CDR2 SYDVKM. V shed 10 bases and J shed 0 bases, with 16 bases lying between them. There are 16 residues in the CDR3.

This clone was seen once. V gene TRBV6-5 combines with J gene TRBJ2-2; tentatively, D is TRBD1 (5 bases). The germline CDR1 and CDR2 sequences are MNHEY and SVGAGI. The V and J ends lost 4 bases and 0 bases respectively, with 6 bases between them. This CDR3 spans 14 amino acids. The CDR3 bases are TGTGCCAGCAGTTGGGGCCCGAACACCGGGGAGCTGTTTTTT. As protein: CASSWGPNTGELFF.

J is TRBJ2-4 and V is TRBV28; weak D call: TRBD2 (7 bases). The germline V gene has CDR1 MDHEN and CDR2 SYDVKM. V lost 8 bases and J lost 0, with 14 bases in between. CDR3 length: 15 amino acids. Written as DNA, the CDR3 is TGTGCCAGCGTGGGGGGGCCCATAGCCAAAAACATTCAGTACTTC. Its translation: CASVGGPIAKNIQYF.

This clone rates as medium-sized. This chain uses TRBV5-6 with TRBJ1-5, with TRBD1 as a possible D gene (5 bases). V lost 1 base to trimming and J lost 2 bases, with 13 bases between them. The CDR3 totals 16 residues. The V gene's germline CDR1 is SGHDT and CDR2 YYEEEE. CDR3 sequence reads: CASSLFRGEGNQPQHF. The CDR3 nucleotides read TGTGCCAGCAGCTTGTTTAGGGGCGAAGGCAATCAGCCCCAGCATTTT.

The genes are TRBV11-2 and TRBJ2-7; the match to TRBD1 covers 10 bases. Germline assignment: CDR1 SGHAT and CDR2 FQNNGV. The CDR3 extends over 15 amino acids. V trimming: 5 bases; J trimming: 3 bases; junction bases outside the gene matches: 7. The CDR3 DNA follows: TGTGCCAGCAGCCCCGGGACAGGGGTTGTCTACGAGCAGTACTTC. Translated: CASSPGTGVVYEQYF.

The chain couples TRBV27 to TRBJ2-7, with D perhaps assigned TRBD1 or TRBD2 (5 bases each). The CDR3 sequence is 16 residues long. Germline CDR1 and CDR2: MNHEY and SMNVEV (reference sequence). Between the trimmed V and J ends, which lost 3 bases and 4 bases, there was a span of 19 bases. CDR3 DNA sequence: TGTGCCAGCAGTTTTGGTCACCCCGGGGCGTCTTACGAGCAGTACTTC. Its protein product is CASSFGHPGASYEQYF.

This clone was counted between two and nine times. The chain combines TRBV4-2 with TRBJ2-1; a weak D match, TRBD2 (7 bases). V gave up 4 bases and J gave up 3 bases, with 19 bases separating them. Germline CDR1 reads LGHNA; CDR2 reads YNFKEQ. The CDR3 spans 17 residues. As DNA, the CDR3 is TGTGCCAGCAGCCTAGGGGGGGGCGGCGGGATCTACAATGAGCAGTTCTTC. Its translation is CASSLGGGGGIYNEQFF.

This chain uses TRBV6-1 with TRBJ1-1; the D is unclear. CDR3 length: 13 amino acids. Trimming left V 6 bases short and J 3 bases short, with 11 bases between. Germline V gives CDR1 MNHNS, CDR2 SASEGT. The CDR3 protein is CASRETLDTEAFF. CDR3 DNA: TGTGCCAGCAGGGAAACACTAGACACTGAAGCTTTCTTT.

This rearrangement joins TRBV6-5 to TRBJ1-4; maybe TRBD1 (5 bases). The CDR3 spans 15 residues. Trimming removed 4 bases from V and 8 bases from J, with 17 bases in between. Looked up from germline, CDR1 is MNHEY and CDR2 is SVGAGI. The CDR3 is CASSSSPGTSEKLFF. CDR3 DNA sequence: TGTGCCAGCAGTTCTTCCCCCGGGACGTCCGAAAAACTGTTTTTT.

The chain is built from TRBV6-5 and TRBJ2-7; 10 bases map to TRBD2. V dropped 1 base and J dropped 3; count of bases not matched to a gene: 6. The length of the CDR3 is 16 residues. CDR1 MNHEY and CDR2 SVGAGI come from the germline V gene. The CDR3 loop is CASSYLSLAGVYEQYF. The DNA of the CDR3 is TGTGCCAGCAGTTACTTGAGCCTAGCGGGGGTCTACGAGCAGTACTTC.

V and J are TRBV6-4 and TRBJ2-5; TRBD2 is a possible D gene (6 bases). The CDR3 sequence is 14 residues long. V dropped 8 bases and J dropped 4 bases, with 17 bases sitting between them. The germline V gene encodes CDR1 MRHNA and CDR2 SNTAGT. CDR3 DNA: TGTGCCAGCGGGGGTGGAGGGGTGAGAGAGACCCAGTACTTC. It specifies CASGGGGVRETQYF.

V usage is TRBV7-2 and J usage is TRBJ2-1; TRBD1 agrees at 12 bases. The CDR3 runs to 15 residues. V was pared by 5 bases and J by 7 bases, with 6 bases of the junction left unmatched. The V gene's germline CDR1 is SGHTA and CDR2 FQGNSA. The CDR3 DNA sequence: TGTGCCAGCAGCCTACGGGGACAGGGGGCGAATGAGCAGTTCTTC. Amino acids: CASSLRGQGANEQFF.

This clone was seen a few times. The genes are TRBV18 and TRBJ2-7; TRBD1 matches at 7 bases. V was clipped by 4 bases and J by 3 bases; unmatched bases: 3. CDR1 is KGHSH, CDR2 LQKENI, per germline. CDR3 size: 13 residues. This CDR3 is CASSQGTVYEQYF. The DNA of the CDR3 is TGTGCCAGCTCACAGGGGACAGTCTACGAGCAGTACTTC.

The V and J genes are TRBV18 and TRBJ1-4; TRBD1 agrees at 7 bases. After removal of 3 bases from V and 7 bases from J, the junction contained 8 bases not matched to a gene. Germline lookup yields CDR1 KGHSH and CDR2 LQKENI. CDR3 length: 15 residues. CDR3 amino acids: CASSPRQGKTEKLFF. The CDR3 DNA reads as TGTGCCAGCTCACCTCGACAGGGAAAGACTGAAAAACTGTTTTTT.

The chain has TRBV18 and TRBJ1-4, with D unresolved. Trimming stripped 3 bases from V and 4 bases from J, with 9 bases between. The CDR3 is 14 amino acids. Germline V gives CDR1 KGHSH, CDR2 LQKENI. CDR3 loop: CASSPRQFNEKLFF. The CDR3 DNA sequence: TGTGCCAGCTCACCGCGGCAGTTTAATGAAAAACTGTTTTTT. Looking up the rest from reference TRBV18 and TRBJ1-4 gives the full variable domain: NAGVMQNPRHLVRRRGQEARLRCSPMKGHSHVYWYRQLPEEGLKFMVYLQKENIIDESGMPKERFSAEFPKEGPSILRIQQVVRGDSAAYFCASSPRQFNEKLFFGSGTQLSVL.

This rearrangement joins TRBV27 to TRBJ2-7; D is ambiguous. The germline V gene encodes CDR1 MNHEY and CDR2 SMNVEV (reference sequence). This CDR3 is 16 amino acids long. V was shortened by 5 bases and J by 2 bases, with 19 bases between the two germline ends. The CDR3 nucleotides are TGTGCCAGCAGTCCGGACCTGAAGAACTGGGCCTACGAGCAGTACTTC. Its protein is CASSPDLKNWAYEQYF.

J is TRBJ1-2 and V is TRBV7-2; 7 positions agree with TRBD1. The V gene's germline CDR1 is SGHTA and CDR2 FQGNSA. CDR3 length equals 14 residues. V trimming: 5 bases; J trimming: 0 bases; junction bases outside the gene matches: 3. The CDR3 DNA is TGTGCCAGCAGCCGGGACAGAGCTAACTATGGCTACACCTTC. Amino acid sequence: CASSRDRANYGYTF.

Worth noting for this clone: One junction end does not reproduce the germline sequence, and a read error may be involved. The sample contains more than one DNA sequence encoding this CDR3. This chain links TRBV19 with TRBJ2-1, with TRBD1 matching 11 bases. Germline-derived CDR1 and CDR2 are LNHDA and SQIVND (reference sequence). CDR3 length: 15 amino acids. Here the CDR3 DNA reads TGCGCCAGTAGGACAGGGGGCCCCCTCCCCAATGAGCAGTTCTTC. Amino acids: CASRTGGPLPNEQFF.